This TCR beta chain was retrieved from a study of shared clonotypes between healthy human individuals. Study at large: Donor composition was two women and a few men, aged 18 to 49.

General study results and limits: Across subsets, estimated richness was generally greater for naive than for memory populations.

This CDR3 comprises 18 residues. J was trimmed by 5 bases and V by 2 bases; bases with no gene match: 13. Germline CDR1 is SGHRS and CDR2 is YFSETQ. The data were produced by immunoSEQ multiplex PCR, yet TCRdb's version contains in-frame clones alone and is incomplete. In the table there are 650,000 to 800,000 clones, roughly 72% of which are singletons. A remark on this clone: Its antigen is currently unknown.

Adult Caucasians living in Nashville, Tennessee made up all of the donors. The receptor comes from a woman in her twenties or thirties in good health. Sequencing input: memory CD4+ T cells sorted from blood. Documented subset: CD45RA-negative fraction. This sequence joins TRBV5-1 and TRBJ2-5, with 12 bases fitting TRBD2. CDR3 bases: TGCGCCAGCAGCTTAACCACGATGACTAGCGGGAGCAGGGAGACCCAGTACTTC. Protein product: CASSLTTMTSGSRETQYF.